Each of the 28 T cell receptor beta chains below was sequenced from the same sample in a study of blood T cell repertoires in COVID-19. TCRdb's copy holds only in-frame clones and misses some; the assay was immunoSEQ multiplex PCR. The table records over 250,000 clones, around 85% of them present only once. The specimen sequenced was peripheral blood. These receptors all stem from a woman between 70 and 85 years old with acute or convalescent COVID-19.

The chain employs TRBV6-6 and TRBJ2-5; tentative D call: TRBD2 (5 bases). CDR1 is MNHNY and CDR2 is SVGAGI in the germline V gene (reference sequence). CDR3 length: 15 residues. The V and J ends lost 4 bases and 1 base respectively, with 13 bases between them. The CDR3 reads CASSSALLVQETQYF. Written as DNA, the CDR3 is TGTGCCAGCAGTTCCGCGCTACTAGTCCAAGAGACCCAGTACTTC.

This clone was observed a single time. This chain joins TRBV10-3 and TRBJ1-1; TRBD1 is a possible D gene (5 bases). CDR1 ENHRY and CDR2 SYGVKD come from the germline V gene. The CDR3 has 14 amino acids. V was shortened by 2 bases and J by 4 bases, with 11 bases between the two germline ends. The CDR3 region is CAISEKGIGTEAFF. CDR3 bases: TGTGCCATCAGTGAGAAGGGGATCGGCACTGAAGCTTTCTTT.

The J gene is TRBJ1-3, the V gene TRBV4-1; no reliable D call. The CDR3 sequence is 16 residues long. CDR1 and CDR2 (germline): MGHRA, YSYEKL. The ends were cut back, 1 base at V and 2 bases at J, with 12 bases in the middle. CDR3 sequence reads: CASSQGRGQTGNTIYF. The CDR3 DNA sequence: TGCGCCAGCAGCCAAGGGCGAGGCCAGACTGGAAACACCATATATTTT.

This sequence joins TRBV5-6 and TRBJ1-5; D uncertain. Germline lookup yields CDR1 SGHDT and CDR2 YYEEEE. The V gene lost 4 bases and the J gene lost 9 bases, with 20 bases spanning the gap. This CDR3 is built from 15 residues. The CDR3 spells CASSLGPDGDRPQHF. The CDR3 DNA sequence: TGTGCCAGCAGCCTAGGCCCTGACGGGGATCGGCCCCAGCATTTT.

This chain uses TRBV28 with TRBJ1-2; D unclear. The CDR3 spans 11 residues. V lost 8 bases to trimming and J lost 6 bases, with 10 bases between them. Germline V gives CDR1 MDHEN, CDR2 SYDVKM. The CDR3 DNA reads TGTGCCAGCGGGAGTGGGGATGGCTACACCTTC. It is translated as CASGSGDGYTF.

CDR3 sequence: CASSLAGQGGGYTF. DNA of the CDR3: TGCGCCAGCAGCTTGGCGGGACAGGGAGGGGGCTACACCTTC. The V and J genes are TRBV5-1 and TRBJ1-2; 9 positions match TRBD1. CDR1 and CDR2 (germline): SGHRS, YFSETQ. This CDR3 region has 14 residues. Germline trimming cut 0 bases from V and 8 bases from J; bases unmatched to any gene: 5. The whole variable domain, filled in from reference TRBV5-1 and TRBJ1-2, reads KAGVTQTPRYLIKTRGQQVTLSCSPISGHRSVSWYQQTPGQGLQFLFEYFSETQRNKGNFPGRFSGRQFSNSRSEMNVSTLELGDSALYLCASSLAGQGGGYTFGSGTRLTVV.

The V call is TRBV7-9, the J call TRBJ1-1, with unresolved D. The CDR3 totals 11 residues. V was cut by 2 bases and J by 8 bases, with 6 bases left in between. The germline V gene encodes CDR1 SEHNR and CDR2 FQNEAQ (reference sequence). CDR3 coding DNA: TGTGCCAGCAGCTTATCCGAGGAAGCTTTCTTT. Amino acids: CASSLSEEAFF.

The chain couples TRBV5-5 to TRBJ2-1; TRBD1 matches 7 bases. V lost 3 bases, J lost 2 bases, and 8 bases stayed unmatched. The CDR3 has 16 residues. The V gene's germline CDR1 is SGHKS and CDR2 YYEKEE (reference sequence). DNA for the CDR3: TGTGCCAGCAGCTCGGATCAGGGACAGACCTACAATGAGCAGTTCTTC. Translated, it gives CASSSDQGQTYNEQFF.

This rearrangement joins TRBV21-1 to TRBJ1-6; TRBD1, the D gene given by the table, was not confirmed from the DNA. TRBV21-1 is labeled a pseudogene. CDR3 length equals 20 residues. The CDR3 region is CASSANRDRGPPENNSPLHF. CDR3 DNA: TGTGCCAGCAGCGCAAACAGGGACAGGGGCCCCCCGGAGAATAATTCACCCCTCCACTTT.

The chain joins TRBV5-1 to TRBJ2-3; TRBD1 might be the D (6 bases). Trimming cost V 4 bases and J 2 bases, with 20 bases left between them. CDR1 is SGHRS, CDR2 YFSETQ, per germline. The CDR3 has 17 residues. The CDR3 DNA reads as TGCGCCAGCAGCCTAAGCGGCGGACAGCCTACCACAGATACGCAGTATTTT. Protein sequence: CASSLSGGQPTTDTQYF.

V gene TRBV10-2 combines with J gene TRBJ2-1, with 8 positions matching TRBD2. Losses at the gene ends were 6 bases for V and 2 bases for J; bases not matched to a gene: 6. CDR1 is WSHSY, CDR2 SAAADI, per germline. The CDR3 is 15 residues long. The CDR3 nucleotides are TGCGCCAGCAGCGCGACTAGCGCGGCCTACAATGAGCAGTTCTTC. Translating it yields CASSATSAAYNEQFF.

The rearrangement uses TRBV5-1 and TRBJ2-7; D call uncertain. Germline V gives CDR1 SGHRS, CDR2 YFSETQ. This CDR3 contains 14 residues. The V end lost 5 bases, the J end lost 0 bases, and 12 bases lay between the germline ends. The CDR3: CASRAGSSSYEQYF. The CDR3, as DNA: TGCGCCAGCAGGGCCGGGTCCAGCTCCTACGAGCAGTACTTC.

This rearrangement joins TRBV4-1 to TRBJ1-5; D not resolved. Germline lookup yields CDR1 MGHRA and CDR2 YSYEKL. Trimming removed 0 bases at V and 0 bases at J, with 12 bases between. The CDR3 has 17 residues. The CDR3 nucleotides are TGCGCCAGCAGCCAAGATCCATGGCCGAATAGCAATCAGCCCCAGCATTTT. It encodes CASSQDPWPNSNQPQHF.

This clone appeared a few times. The rearrangement joins TRBV5-1 to TRBJ1-2; a weak D match, TRBD1 (5 bases). The ends were cut back, 2 bases at V and 3 bases at J, with 14 bases in the middle. The CDR3 length is 15 residues. Germline V gene lookup returns CDR1 SGHRS and CDR2 YFSETQ. The DNA of the CDR3 is TGCGCCAGCAGCTTAGGGTCCCAGACAGACTATGGCTACACCTTC. This sequence encodes CASSLGSQTDYGYTF.

The chain combines TRBV5-6 with TRBJ1-1; a possible D gene is TRBD1 (6 bases). Germline loops: CDR1 SGHDT, CDR2 YYEEEE. V lost 4 bases and J 3 bases, leaving 16 bases between the germline ends. The CDR3 is 15 residues long. The CDR3 region is CASSPPNRDDTEAFF. The CDR3 DNA is TGTGCCAGCAGCCCCCCGAACAGGGACGACACTGAAGCTTTCTTT.

This chain connects TRBV24-1 to TRBJ1-1; D is possibly TRBD1 (5 bases). From germline, CDR1 is KGHDR and CDR2 SFDVKD. The germline V and J ends were trimmed by 2 bases and 0 bases, with 6 bases remaining between them. CDR3 length: 14 residues. The CDR3 region has the DNA TGTGCCACCAGTGATTCAGGGATGAACACTGAAGCTTTCTTT. It translates to CATSDSGMNTEAFF.

The chain is built from TRBV6-1 and TRBJ2-7; perhaps TRBD1 as D (5 bases). In germline, CDR1 is MNHNS, CDR2 SASEGT. The CDR3 consists of 16 residues. Trimming stripped 1 base from V and 2 bases from J, with 15 bases between. The DNA for the CDR3 is TGTGCCAGCAGTGAAGTAGGGGCGCGGAACGCCTACGAGCAGTACTTC. Translated, it gives CASSEVGARNAYEQYF.

The chain combines TRBV5-1 with TRBJ1-4, with TRBD1 matching over 12 bases. Losses at the gene ends were 4 bases for V and 8 bases for J; bases not matched to a gene: 3. Germline values: CDR1 SGHRS, CDR2 YFSETQ. The CDR3 is 14 residues long. CDR3 sequence reads: CASSGTGGVEKLFF. CDR3 nucleotide sequence: TGCGCCAGCAGCGGGACAGGGGGCGTAGAAAAACTGTTTTTT.

The chain carries TRBV7-8 and TRBJ1-4, with D unclear. The CDR3 covers 12 residues. The V end lost 2 bases, the J end lost 7 bases, and 5 bases lay between the germline ends. Per the germline V gene, CDR1 is SGHVS and CDR2 is FQNEAQ. In DNA, the CDR3 is TGTGCCAGCAGCTTACTTAGTGAAAAACTGTTTTTT. Translated: CASSLLSEKLFF.

The gene calls are TRBV28 and TRBJ2-3, with 15 bases fitting TRBD2. After removal of 5 bases from V and 1 base from J, the junction contained 4 bases not matched to a gene. Germline V gene lookup returns CDR1 MDHEN and CDR2 SYDVKM. The CDR3 extends over 17 amino acids. Here the CDR3 reads CASSPGLAGGRTDTQYF. The DNA for the CDR3 is TGTGCCAGCAGTCCCGGACTAGCGGGGGGGCGCACAGATACGCAGTATTTT.

This clone was recorded only once. V is TRBV25-1 and J is TRBJ1-4; D gene uncertain. Germline CDR1 is MGHDK and CDR2 is SYGVNS. The CDR3 covers 11 residues. V was shortened by 3 bases and J by 8 bases, with 4 bases between the two germline ends. The CDR3 protein is CASSDVEKLFF. In DNA, the CDR3 is TGTGCCAGCAGTGACGTGGAAAAACTGTTTTTT.

This chain connects TRBV28 to TRBJ2-1; D might be TRBD2 (5 bases). Germline CDR1 and CDR2: MDHEN and SYDVKM. V was shortened by 6 bases and J by 5 bases, with 8 bases between the two germline ends. The CDR3 is 12 residues long. CDR3 sequence reads: CASSRGNNEQFF. DNA of the CDR3: TGTGCCAGCAGCCGGGGAAACAATGAGCAGTTCTTC.

The chain employs TRBV7-9 and TRBJ2-1; TRBD1 might be the D (8 bases). Germline CDR1 reads SEHNR; CDR2 reads FQNEAQ (reference sequence). CDR3 length: 14 amino acids. V lost 3 bases and J 10 bases, leaving 16 bases between the germline ends. The CDR3 nucleotides read TGTGCCAGCAGCTTCGGACAGGGAGGGACCGAGCAGTTCTTC. Its translation is CASSFGQGGTEQFF.

This clone was recorded only once. The chain combines TRBV20-1 with TRBJ2-1; D possibly corresponds to TRBD1 (5 bases). CDR1 is DFQATT and CDR2 is SNEGSKA in the germline V gene (reference sequence). Trimming pared 6 bases from V and 5 bases from J, leaving 8 bases between. This CDR3 contains 11 residues. CDR3 sequence: CSASQDNEQFF. In DNA, the CDR3 is TGCAGTGCCTCACAGGACAATGAGCAGTTCTTC.

This chain joins TRBV18 and TRBJ2-2; D gene ambiguous. Germline V gene lookup returns CDR1 KGHSH and CDR2 LQKENI. The CDR3 totals 16 residues. The ends were cut back, 3 bases at V and 1 base at J, with 12 bases in the middle. The CDR3 loop is CASSPSVSGNTGELFF. The CDR3 DNA sequence: TGTGCCAGCTCACCTTCTGTCTCGGGGAACACCGGGGAGCTGTTTTTT. The whole variable domain, filled in from reference TRBV18 and TRBJ2-2, reads NAGVMQNPRHLVRRRGQEARLRCSPMKGHSHVYWYRQLPEEGLKFMVYLQKENIIDESGMPKERFSAEFPKEGPSILRIQQVVRGDSAAYFCASSPSVSGNTGELFFGEGSRLTVL.

This CDR3 reads CASSPRDSAFNQPQHF. The DNA for the CDR3 is TGTGCCAGCAGCCCTAGGGACAGCGCATTCAATCAGCCCCAGCATTTT. The J gene is TRBJ1-5, the V gene TRBV4-2, with 7 bases that match TRBD1. This CDR3 is 16 amino acids long. Trimming took 4 bases from V and 3 from J; bases not matched to a gene: 9. The V gene's germline CDR1 is LGHNA and CDR2 YNFKEQ.

This sequence joins TRBV6-5 and TRBJ1-6; D is ambiguous. Germline assignment: CDR1 MNHEY and CDR2 SVGAGI. This CDR3 region has 12 residues. The germline V and J ends were trimmed by 6 bases and 8 bases, with 8 bases remaining between them. The CDR3 DNA is TGTGCCAGCAGACTTCTTCATTCACCCCTCCACTTT. Amino acids: CASRLLHSPLHF.

The J gene is TRBJ2-3, the V gene TRBV27; tentative D call: TRBD2 (5 bases). CDR1 is MNHEY and CDR2 is SMNVEV in the germline V gene (reference sequence). The V end lost 6 bases, the J end lost 5 bases, and 12 bases lay between the germline ends. This CDR3 is built from 13 residues. In DNA form, the CDR3 reads TGTGCCAGCAGGCCGGCGGGCAGAGATACGCAGTATTTT. Translating it yields CASRPAGRDTQYF.